These T cell receptor beta chains were read from a single sample in a study of blood T cell repertoires in COVID-19. The method was immunoSEQ multiplex PCR; TCRdb's version includes in-frame clones alone and lacks a portion of them. The sample lists 150,000 to 200,000 clones, 75% to 80% occurring once. Input material: peripheral blood. Receptors originate from a woman aged 80 or older with acute or convalescent COVID-19. The CDR3 runs from the conserved cysteine through the conserved F or W. Each record gives: V gene, D gene, J gene, clone size, CDR3 protein, CDR3 DNA. A D gene is named only where the DNA matches it firmly. Rows give clone size only sometimes, using once, few, many, or a class for an expanded clone.

TRBV20-1	NA	TRBJ1-2	NA	CSARANGAGYF	TGCAGTGCTAGAGCGAATGGGGCAGGATATTTC
TRBV28	TRBD1	TRBJ2-1	NA	CAGGQGAPAEQFF	TGTGCCGGAGGACAGGGGGCGCCGGCGGAGCAGTTCTTC
TRBV28	NA	TRBJ2-2	NA	CASSPLFGADTTGELFF	TGTGCCAGCAGTCCGCTGTTTGGCGCTGACACGACCGGGGAGCTGTTTTTT
TRBV19	TRBD1	TRBJ1-5	NA	CASSIDRGGLQPQHF	TGTGCCAGTAGTATAGATAGAGGGGGCCTTCAGCCCCAGCATTTT
TRBV6-4	NA	TRBJ2-1	NA	CASSEEGAIGEQFF	TGTGCCAGCAGTGAGGAGGGGGCGATAGGCGAGCAGTTCTTC
TRBV5-5	NA	TRBJ2-6	few	CASSNALRGPGANVLTF	TGTGCCAGCAGCAATGCCCTAAGGGGTCCTGGGGCCAACGTCCTGACTTTC
TRBV12-5	NA	TRBJ2-7	few	CASGSAVGGEQYF	TGTGCTAGTGGTTCAGCCGTCGGGGGCGAGCAGTACTTC
TRBV5-1	NA	TRBJ1-1	NA	CASSLNTMNTEAFF	TGCGCCAGCAGCTTGAACACTATGAACACTGAAGCTTTCTTT
TRBV10-2	TRBD2	TRBJ2-2	NA	CASSREAGPITGELFF	TGCGCCAGCAGCCGGGAGGCGGGGCCCATCACCGGGGAGCTGTTTTTT
TRBV24-1	NA	TRBJ1-2	NA	CATSFRDSNNYGYTF	TGTGCCACCAGTTTCCGGGACTCCAACAACTATGGCTACACCTTC
TRBV18	TRBD2	TRBJ2-1	NA	CASSRDRGEAEQFF	TGTGCCAGCTCACGGGACCGGGGGGAAGCTGAGCAGTTCTTC
TRBV4-2	TRBD1	TRBJ1-5	once	CASSDRVGQPQHF	TGTGCCAGCAGCGACAGGGTCGGTCAGCCCCAGCATTTT
TRBV27	NA	TRBJ2-3	NA	CASSLRGTVTDTQYF	TGTGCCAGCAGTTTACGGGGTACCGTCACAGATACGCAGTATTTT
TRBV18	TRBD1	TRBJ2-7	NA	CASSPRRTGGNNEQYF	TGTGCCAGCTCACCCCGACGGACAGGGGGCAATAACGAGCAGTACTTC
TRBV18	TRBD2	TRBJ2-2	once	CASSPLPGLAGPTNTGELFF	TGTGCCAGCTCACCACTCCCGGGACTAGCGGGACCCACGAACACCGGGGAGCTGTTTTTT
TRBV9	NA	TRBJ1-1	NA	CASSVAMNTEAFF	TGTGCCAGCAGCGTTGCGATGAACACTGAAGCTTTCTTT
TRBV29-1	NA	TRBJ1-2	NA	CSVERGRHAGYTF	TGCAGCGTTGAGAGAGGCCGCCACGCCGGCTACACCTTC
TRBV5-1	TRBD2	TRBJ2-1	NA	CASTPTSGLANEQFF	TGCGCCAGCACCCCGACTAGCGGGTTGGCCAATGAGCAGTTCTTC
TRBV5-1	NA	TRBJ2-5	NA	CASSLPQGGETQYF	TGCGCCAGCAGCTTGCCCCAGGGGGGAGAGACCCAGTACTTC
TRBV5-1	TRBD2	TRBJ2-7	NA	CASSFSLAGVAEQYF	TGCGCCAGCAGCTTTTCACTAGCGGGAGTTGCCGAGCAGTACTTC
TRBV19	TRBD1	TRBJ2-4	NA	CASSLDRGLAKNIQYF	TGTGCCAGTAGTTTGGACAGGGGACTAGCCAAAAACATTCAGTACTTC
TRBV11-3	TRBD1	TRBJ1-1	NA	CASSLGGQLEAFF	TGTGCCAGCAGCTTAGGGGGACAGCTTGAAGCTTTCTTT
TRBV5-1	TRBD1	TRBJ2-1	NA	CASVGQGDEQFF	TGCGCCAGCGTCGGACAGGGGGATGAGCAGTTCTTC
TRBV9	NA	TRBJ1-4	NA	CASSSGTNPWEKLFF	TGTGCCAGCAGCAGTGGGACAAACCCTTGGGAAAAACTGTTTTTT